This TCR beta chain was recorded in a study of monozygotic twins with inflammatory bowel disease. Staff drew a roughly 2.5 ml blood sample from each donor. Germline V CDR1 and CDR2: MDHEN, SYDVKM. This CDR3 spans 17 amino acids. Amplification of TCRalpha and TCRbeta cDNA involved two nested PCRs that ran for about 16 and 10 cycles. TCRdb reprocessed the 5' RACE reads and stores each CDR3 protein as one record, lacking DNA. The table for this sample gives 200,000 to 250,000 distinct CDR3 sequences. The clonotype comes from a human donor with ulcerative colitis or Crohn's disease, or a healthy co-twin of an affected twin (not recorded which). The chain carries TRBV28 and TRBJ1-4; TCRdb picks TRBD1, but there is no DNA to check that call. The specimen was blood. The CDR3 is CASSLAEGQGEVEKLFF.